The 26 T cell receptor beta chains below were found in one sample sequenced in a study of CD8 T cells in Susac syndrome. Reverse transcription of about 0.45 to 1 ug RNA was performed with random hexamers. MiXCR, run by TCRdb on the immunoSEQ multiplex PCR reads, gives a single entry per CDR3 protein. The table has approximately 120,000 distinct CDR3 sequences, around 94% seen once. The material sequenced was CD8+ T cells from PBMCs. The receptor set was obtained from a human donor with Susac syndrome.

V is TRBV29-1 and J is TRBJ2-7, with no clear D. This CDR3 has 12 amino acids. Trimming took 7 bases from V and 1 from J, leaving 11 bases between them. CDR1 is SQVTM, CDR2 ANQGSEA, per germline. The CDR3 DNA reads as TGCAGCGGCCGAGACGGTTCCTACGAGCAGTACTTC. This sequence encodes CSGRDGSYEQYF.

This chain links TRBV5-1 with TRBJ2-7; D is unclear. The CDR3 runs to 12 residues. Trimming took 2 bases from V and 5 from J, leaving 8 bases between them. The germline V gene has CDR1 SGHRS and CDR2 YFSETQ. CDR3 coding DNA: TGCGCCAGCAGCTTCAGTCCGGACGAGCAGTACTTC. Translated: CASSFSPDEQYF.

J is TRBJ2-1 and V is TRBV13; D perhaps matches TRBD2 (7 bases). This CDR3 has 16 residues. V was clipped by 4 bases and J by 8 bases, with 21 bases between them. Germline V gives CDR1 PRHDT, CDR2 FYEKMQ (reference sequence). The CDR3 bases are TGTGCCAGCAGCTCAGTTGGGGGGGGCATAGAGGATGAGCAGTTCTTC. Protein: CASSSVGGGIEDEQFF.

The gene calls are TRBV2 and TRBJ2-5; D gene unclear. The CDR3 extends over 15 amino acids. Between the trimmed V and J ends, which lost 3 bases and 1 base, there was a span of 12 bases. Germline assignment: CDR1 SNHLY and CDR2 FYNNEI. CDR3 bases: TGTGCCAGCAGTGACCCCCTGACCGCCCAAGAGACCCAGTACTTC. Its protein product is CASSDPLTAQETQYF.

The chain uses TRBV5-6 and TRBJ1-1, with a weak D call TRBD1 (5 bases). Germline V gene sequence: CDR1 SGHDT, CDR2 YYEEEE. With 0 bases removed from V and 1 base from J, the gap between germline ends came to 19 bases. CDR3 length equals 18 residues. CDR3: CASSLAPGVRGQNTEAFF. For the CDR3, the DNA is TGTGCCAGCAGCTTGGCGCCGGGGGTGAGGGGCCAGAACACTGAAGCTTTCTTT.

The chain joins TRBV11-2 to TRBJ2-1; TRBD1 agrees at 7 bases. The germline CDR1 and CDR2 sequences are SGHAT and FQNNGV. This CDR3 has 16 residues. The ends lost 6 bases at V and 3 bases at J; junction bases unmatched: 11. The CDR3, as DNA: TGTGCCAGCAGTTTCCCCGGGACAGAAATCTACAATGAGCAGTTCTTC. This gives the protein CASSFPGTEIYNEQFF.

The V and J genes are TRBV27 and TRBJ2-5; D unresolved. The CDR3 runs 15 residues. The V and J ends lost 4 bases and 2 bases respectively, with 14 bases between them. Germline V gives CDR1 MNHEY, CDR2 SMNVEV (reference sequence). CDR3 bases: TGTGCCAGCAGTTCAGTAGCAGGCTGGCAAGAGACCCAGTACTTC. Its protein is CASSSVAGWQETQYF.

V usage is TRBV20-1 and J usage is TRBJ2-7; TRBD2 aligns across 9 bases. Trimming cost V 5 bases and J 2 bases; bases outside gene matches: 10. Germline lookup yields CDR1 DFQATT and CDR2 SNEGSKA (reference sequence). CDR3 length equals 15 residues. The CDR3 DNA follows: TGCAGTGCTCGTCCTCCAGCGGGGGGTGCCTACGAGCAGTACTTC. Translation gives CSARPPAGGAYEQYF.

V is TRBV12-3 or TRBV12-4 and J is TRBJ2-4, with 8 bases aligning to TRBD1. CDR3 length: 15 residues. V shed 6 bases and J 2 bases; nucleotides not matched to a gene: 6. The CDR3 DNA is TGTGCCAGCAGCCCGGACAGGGCTTCCAAAAACATTCAGTACTTC. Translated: CASSPDRASKNIQYF.

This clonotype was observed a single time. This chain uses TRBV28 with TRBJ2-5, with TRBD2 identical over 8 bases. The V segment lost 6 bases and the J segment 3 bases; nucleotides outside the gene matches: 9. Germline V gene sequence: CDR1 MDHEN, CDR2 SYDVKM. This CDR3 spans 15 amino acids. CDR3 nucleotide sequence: TGTGCCAGCAGCCCAGTCGGAGCGGGGGAAGAGACCCAGTACTTC. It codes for CASSPVGAGEETQYF.

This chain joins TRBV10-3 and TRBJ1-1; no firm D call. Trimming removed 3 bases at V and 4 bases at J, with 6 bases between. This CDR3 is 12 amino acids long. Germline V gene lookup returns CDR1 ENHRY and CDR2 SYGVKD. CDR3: CAISEFSTEAFF. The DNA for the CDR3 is TGTGCCATCAGTGAATTTAGCACTGAAGCTTTCTTT.

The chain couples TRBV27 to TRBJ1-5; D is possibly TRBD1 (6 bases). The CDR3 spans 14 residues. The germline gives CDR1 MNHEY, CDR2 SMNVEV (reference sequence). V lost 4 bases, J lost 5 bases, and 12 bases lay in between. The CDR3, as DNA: TGTGCCAGCAGTTATAGGACAGCCCATCAGCCCCAGCATTTT. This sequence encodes CASSYRTAHQPQHF.

The CDR3 protein is CSVLPGQGVSEQYF. In DNA form, the CDR3 reads TGCAGCGTGTTACCGGGACAGGGGGTATCCGAGCAGTACTTC. The rearrangement joins TRBV29-1 to TRBJ2-7; 11 nucleotides line up with TRBD1. V shed 6 bases, J shed 6 bases, and the junction held 10 bases outside the gene matches. The germline CDR1 and CDR2 sequences are SQVTM and ANQGSEA. The CDR3 sequence is 14 residues long.

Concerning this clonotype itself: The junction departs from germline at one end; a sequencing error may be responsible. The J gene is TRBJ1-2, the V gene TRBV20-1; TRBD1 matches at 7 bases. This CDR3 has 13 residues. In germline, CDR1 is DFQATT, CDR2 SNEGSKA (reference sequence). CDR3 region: CSARGDSPYGYTF. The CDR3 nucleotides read TGCAGTGCAAGAGGGGACAGCCCATATGGCTACACCTTC.

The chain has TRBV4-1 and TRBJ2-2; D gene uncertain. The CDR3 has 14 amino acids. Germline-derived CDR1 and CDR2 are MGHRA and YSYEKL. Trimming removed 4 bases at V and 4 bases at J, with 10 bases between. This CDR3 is CASSPAYSTGELFF. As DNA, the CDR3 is TGCGCCAGCAGCCCAGCCTACTCCACCGGGGAGCTGTTTTTT.

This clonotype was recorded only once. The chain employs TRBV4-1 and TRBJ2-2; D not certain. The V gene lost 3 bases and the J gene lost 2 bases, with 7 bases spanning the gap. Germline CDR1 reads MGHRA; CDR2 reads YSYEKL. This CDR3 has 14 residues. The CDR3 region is CASSHRQNTGELFF. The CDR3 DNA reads TGCGCCAGCAGCCATCGACAAAACACCGGGGAGCTGTTTTTT.

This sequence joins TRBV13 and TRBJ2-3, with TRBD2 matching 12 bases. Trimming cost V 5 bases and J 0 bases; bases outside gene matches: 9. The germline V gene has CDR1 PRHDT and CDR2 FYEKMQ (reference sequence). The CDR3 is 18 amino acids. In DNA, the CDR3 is TGTGCCAGCAGCCCCGGGACTAGCGGGCCTTATAGCACAGATACGCAGTATTTT. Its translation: CASSPGTSGPYSTDTQYF. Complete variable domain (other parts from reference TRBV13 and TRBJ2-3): AAGVIQSPRHLIKEKRETATLKCYPIPRHDTVYWYQQGPGQDPQFLISFYEKMQSDKGSIPDRFSAQQFSDYHSELNMSSLELGDSALYFCASSPGTSGPYSTDTQYFGPGTRLTVL.

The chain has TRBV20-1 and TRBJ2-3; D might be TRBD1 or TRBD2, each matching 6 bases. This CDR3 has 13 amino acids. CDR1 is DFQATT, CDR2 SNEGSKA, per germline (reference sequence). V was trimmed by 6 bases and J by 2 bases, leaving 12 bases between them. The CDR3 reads CSAEGGDTDTQYF. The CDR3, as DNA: TGCAGTGCAGAGGGGGGCGACACAGATACGCAGTATTTT.

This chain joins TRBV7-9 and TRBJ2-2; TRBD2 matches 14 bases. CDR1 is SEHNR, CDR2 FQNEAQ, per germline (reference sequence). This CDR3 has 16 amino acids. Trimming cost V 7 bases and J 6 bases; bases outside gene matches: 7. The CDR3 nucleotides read TGTGCCAGCACCGCCGGGACTAGCGGGAGAGCCGGGGAGCTGTTTTTT. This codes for CASTAGTSGRAGELFF.

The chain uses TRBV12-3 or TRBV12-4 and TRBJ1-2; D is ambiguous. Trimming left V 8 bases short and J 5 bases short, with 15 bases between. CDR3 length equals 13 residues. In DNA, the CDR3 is TGTGCCAGCTCCCCGGGCGGGTTTTATGGCTACACCTTC. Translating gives CASSPGGFYGYTF.

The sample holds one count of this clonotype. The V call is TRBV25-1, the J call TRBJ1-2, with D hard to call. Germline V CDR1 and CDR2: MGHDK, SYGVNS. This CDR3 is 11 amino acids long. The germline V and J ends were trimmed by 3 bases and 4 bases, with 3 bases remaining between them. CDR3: CASSESYGYTF. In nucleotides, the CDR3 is TGTGCCAGCAGTGAGAGCTATGGCTACACCTTC.

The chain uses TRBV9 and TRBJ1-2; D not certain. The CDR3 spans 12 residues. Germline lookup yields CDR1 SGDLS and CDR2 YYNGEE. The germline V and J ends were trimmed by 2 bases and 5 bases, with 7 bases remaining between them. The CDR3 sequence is CASSVQGYGYTF. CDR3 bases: TGTGCCAGCAGCGTCCAAGGGTATGGCTACACCTTC.

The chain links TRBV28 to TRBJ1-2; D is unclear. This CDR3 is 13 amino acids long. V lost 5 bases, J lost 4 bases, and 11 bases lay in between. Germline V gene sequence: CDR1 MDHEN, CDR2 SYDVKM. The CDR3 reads CASSRHPVYGYTF. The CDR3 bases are TGTGCCAGCAGTCGTCACCCAGTCTATGGCTACACCTTC.

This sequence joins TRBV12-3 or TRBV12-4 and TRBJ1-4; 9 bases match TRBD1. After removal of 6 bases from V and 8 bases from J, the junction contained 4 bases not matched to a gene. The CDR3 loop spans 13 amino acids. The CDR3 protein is CASSGDRAEKLFF. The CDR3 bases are TGTGCCAGCAGCGGGGACAGGGCGGAAAAACTGTTTTTT.

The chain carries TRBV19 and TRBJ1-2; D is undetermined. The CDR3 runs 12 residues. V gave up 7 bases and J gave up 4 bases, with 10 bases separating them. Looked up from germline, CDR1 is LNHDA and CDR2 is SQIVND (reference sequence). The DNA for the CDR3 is TGTGCCAGTACCATGTCCACCTATGGCTACACCTTC. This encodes CASTMSTYGYTF.

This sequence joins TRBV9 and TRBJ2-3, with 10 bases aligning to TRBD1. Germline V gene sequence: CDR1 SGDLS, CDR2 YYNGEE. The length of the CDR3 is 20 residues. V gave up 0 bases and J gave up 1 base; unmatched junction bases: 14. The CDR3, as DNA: TGTGCCAGCAGCGTAGGTGGTCGGGAGACAGGGGGCTTTGGCACAGATACGCAGTATTTT. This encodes CASSVGGRETGGFGTDTQYF.